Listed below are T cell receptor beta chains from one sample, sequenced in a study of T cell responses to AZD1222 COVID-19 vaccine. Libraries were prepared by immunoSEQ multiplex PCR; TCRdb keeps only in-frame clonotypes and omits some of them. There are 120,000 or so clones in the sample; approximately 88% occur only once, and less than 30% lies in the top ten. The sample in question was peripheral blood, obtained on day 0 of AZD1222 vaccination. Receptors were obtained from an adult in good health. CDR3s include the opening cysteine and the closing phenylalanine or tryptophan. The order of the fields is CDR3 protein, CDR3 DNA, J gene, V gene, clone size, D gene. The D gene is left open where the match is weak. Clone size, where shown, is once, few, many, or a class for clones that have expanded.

cdr3_aa: CASQGGRAVEQYF
cdr3_nt: TGTGCCAGCCAGGGCGGGAGGGCCGTCGAGCAGTACTTC
j_call: TRBJ2-7
v_call: TRBV6-5
clone_size: NA
d_call: TRBD2

cdr3_aa: CASSLGEDLRTFF
cdr3_nt: TGTGCCAGCAGTCTGGGGGAGGACCTTCGGACTTTCTTT
j_call: TRBJ1-1
v_call: TRBV11-2
clone_size: NA
d_call: NA

cdr3_aa: CAITEGAGNTEAFF
cdr3_nt: TGTGCCATAACTGAGGGGGCGGGGAACACTGAAGCTTTCTTT
j_call: TRBJ1-1
v_call: TRBV10-3
clone_size: NA
d_call: TRBD1

cdr3_aa: CASSFGGSEGNTIYF
cdr3_nt: TGTGCCAGCAGTTTCGGGGGCTCGGAAGGAAACACCATATATTTT
j_call: TRBJ1-3
v_call: TRBV6-6
clone_size: once
d_call: NA

cdr3_aa: CAISTGQTDQPQHF
cdr3_nt: TGTGCCATCAGTACGGGACAGACAGATCAGCCCCAGCATTTT
j_call: TRBJ1-5
v_call: TRBV10-3
clone_size: NA
d_call: TRBD1

cdr3_aa: CASSISGGAETQYF
cdr3_nt: TGTGCCAGTAGTATCTCCGGGGGCGCGGAGACCCAGTACTTC
j_call: TRBJ2-5
v_call: TRBV19
clone_size: NA
d_call: NA

cdr3_aa: CASSLSRLVTSEQYF
cdr3_nt: TGTGCCAGCAGCTTATCGAGACTGGTTACCTCCGAGCAGTACTTC
j_call: TRBJ2-7
v_call: TRBV7-2
clone_size: NA
d_call: NA

cdr3_aa: CASSPDRGAAGANVLTF
cdr3_nt: TGTGCCAGCAGCCCCGACAGGGGTGCTGCTGGGGCCAACGTCCTGACTTTC
j_call: TRBJ2-6
v_call: TRBV7-2
clone_size: once
d_call: TRBD1

cdr3_aa: CASSLGALSGNTIYF
cdr3_nt: TGTGCCAGCAGCTTAGGGGCTCTCTCTGGAAACACCATATATTTT
j_call: TRBJ1-3
v_call: TRBV7-2
clone_size: NA
d_call: NA

cdr3_aa: CASSLESDSDYGYTF
cdr3_nt: TGTGCCAGCAGCTTAGAGTCGGATAGCGACTATGGCTACACCTTC
j_call: TRBJ1-2
v_call: TRBV7-2
clone_size: NA
d_call: NA

cdr3_aa: CASRGGLAYEQYF
cdr3_nt: TGTGCCAGCAGGGGGGGACTAGCTTACGAGCAGTACTTC
j_call: TRBJ2-7
v_call: TRBV12-3/TRBV12-4
clone_size: NA
d_call: TRBD2

cdr3_aa: CASTAVPGQSEAFF
cdr3_nt: TGTGCCAGCACCGCGGTCCCCGGCCAGTCTGAAGCTTTCTTT
j_call: TRBJ1-1
v_call: TRBV6-5
clone_size: NA
d_call: NA

cdr3_aa: CASKRWEQRDAGELFF
cdr3_nt: TGTGCCAGCAAACGGTGGGAACAGAGGGATGCCGGGGAGCTGTTTTTT
j_call: TRBJ2-2
v_call: TRBV3-1/TRBV3-2
clone_size: NA
d_call: NA

cdr3_aa: CASSSGTAPSVPLHF
cdr3_nt: TGTGCCAGCTCAAGTGGGACAGCCCCAAGCGTCCCCCTCCACTTT
j_call: TRBJ1-6
v_call: TRBV18
clone_size: NA
d_call: TRBD1

cdr3_aa: CASSSPVLRETDTGELFF
cdr3_nt: TGTGCCAGCAGTTCCCCGGTTTTGCGGGAGACGGACACCGGGGAGCTGTTTTTT
j_call: TRBJ2-2
v_call: TRBV28
clone_size: NA
d_call: TRBD2

cdr3_aa: CASSSVGGEETQYF
cdr3_nt: TGCGCCAGCAGCTCGGTAGGGGGTGAGGAGACCCAGTACTTC
j_call: TRBJ2-5
v_call: TRBV5-1
clone_size: NA
d_call: NA

cdr3_aa: CASIPGATGVTPGANVLTF
cdr3_nt: TGCGCCAGCATTCCTGGGGCGACAGGGGTGACCCCTGGGGCCAACGTCCTGACTTTC
j_call: TRBJ2-6
v_call: TRBV23-1
clone_size: NA
d_call: TRBD1

cdr3_aa: CASSFGGETQYF
cdr3_nt: TGTGCCAGCAGCTTTGGTGGGGAGACCCAGTACTTC
j_call: TRBJ2-5
v_call: TRBV13
clone_size: once
d_call: NA

cdr3_aa: CASSPDLNSDNEQFF
cdr3_nt: TGTGCCAGCAGCCCGGACTTAAACTCTGACAATGAGCAGTTCTTC
j_call: TRBJ2-1
v_call: TRBV3-1/TRBV3-2
clone_size: NA
d_call: NA